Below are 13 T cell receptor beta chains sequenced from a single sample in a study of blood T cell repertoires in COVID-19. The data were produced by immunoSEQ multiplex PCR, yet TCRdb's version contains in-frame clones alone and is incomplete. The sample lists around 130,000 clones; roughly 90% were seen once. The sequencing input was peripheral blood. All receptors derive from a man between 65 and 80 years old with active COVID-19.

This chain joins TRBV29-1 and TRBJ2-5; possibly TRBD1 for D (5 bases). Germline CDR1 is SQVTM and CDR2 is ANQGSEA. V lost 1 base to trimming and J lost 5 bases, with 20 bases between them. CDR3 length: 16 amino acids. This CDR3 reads CSVEGGTGFVGETQYF. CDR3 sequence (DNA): TGCAGCGTTGAAGGGGGAACAGGTTTCGTCGGGGAGACCCAGTACTTC. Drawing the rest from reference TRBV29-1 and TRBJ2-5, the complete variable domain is SAVISQKPSRDICQRGTSLTIQCQVDSQVTMMFWYRQQPGQSLTLIATANQGSEATYESGFVIDKFPISRPNLTFSTLTVSNMSPEDSSIYLCSVEGGTGFVGETQYFGPGTRLLVL.

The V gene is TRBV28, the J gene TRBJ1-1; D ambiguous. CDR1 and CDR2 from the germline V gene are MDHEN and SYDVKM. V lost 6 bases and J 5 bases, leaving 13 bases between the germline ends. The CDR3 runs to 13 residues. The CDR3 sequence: CASSPPRETEAFF. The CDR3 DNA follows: TGTGCCAGCAGCCCTCCCCGGGAAACTGAAGCTTTCTTT.

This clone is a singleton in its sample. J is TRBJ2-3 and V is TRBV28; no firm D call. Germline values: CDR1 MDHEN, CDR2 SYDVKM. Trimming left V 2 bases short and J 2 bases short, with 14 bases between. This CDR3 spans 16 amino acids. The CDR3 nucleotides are TGTGCCAGCAGTTTACACCGCCTACGAGACACAGATACGCAGTATTTT. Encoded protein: CASSLHRLRDTDTQYF.

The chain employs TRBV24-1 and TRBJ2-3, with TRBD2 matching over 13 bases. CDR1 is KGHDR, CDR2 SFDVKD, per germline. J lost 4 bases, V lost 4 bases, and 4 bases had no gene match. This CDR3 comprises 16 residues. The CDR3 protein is CATSDRTSGSADTQYF. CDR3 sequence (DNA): TGTGCCACCAGTGACCGGACTAGCGGGAGCGCAGATACGCAGTATTTT.

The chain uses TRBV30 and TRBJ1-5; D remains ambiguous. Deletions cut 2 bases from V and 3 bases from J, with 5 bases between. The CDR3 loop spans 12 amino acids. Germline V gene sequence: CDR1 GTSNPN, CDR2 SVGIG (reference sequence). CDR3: CAWSRINQPQHF. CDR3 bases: TGTGCCTGGAGTCGTATCAATCAGCCCCAGCATTTT.

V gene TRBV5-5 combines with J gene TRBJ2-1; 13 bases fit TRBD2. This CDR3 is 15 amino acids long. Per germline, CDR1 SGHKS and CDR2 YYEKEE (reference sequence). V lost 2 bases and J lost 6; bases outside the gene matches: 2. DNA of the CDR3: TGTGCCAGCAGCTTACTAGCGGGAGGGGGCAATGAGCAGTTCTTC. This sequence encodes CASSLLAGGGNEQFF.

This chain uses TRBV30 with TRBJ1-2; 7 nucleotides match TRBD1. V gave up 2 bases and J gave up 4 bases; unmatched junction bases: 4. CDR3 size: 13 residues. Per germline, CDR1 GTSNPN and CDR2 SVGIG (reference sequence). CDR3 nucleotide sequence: TGTGCCTGGAGTCCCGGGACAGCCTATGGCTACACCTTC. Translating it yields CAWSPGTAYGYTF.

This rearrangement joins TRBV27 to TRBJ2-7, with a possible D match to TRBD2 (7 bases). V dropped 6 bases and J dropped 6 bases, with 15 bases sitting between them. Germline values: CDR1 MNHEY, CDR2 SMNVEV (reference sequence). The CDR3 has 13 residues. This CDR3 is CASRTTGGREQYF. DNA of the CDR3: TGTGCCAGCAGGACCACGGGGGGCCGCGAGCAGTACTTC.

CDR3 coding DNA: TGCGCCAGCAGTTGGACAGGGGGTGACGAGCAGTACTTC. Translated, it gives CASSWTGGDEQYF. The V and J genes are TRBV4-1 and TRBJ2-7; 10 bases agree with TRBD1. Germline trimming cut 6 bases from V and 5 bases from J; bases unmatched to any gene: 4. The CDR3 sequence is 13 residues long. CDR1 is MGHRA and CDR2 is YSYEKL in the germline V gene.

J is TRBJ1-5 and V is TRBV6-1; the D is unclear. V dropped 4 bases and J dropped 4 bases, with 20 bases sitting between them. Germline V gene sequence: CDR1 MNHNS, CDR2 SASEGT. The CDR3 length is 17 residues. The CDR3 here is CASSVRSAVSGNQPQHF. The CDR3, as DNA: TGTGCCAGCAGTGTGAGGTCCGCCGTGAGTGGAAATCAGCCCCAGCATTTT.

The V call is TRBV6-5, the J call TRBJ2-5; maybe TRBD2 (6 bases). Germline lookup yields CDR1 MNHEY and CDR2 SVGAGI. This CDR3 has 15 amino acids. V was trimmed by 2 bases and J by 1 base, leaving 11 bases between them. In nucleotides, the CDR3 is TGTGCCAGCAGTTACGGTGGAGGGGCCCAAGAGACCCAGTACTTC. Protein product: CASSYGGGAQETQYF.

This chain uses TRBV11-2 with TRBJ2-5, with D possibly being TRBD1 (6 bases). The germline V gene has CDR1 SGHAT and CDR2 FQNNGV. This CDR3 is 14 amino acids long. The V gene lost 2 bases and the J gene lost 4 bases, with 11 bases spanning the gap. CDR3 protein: CASSLRGTRETQYF. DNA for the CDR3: TGTGCCAGCAGCTTAAGGGGGACGAGAGAGACCCAGTACTTC.

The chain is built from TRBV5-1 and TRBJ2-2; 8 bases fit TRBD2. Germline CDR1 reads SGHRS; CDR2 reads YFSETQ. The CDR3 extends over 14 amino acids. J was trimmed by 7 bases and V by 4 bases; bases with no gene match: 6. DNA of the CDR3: TGCGCCAGCAGCCTGCGGGAGGTTGGCGGGGAGCTGTTTTTT. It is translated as CASSLREVGGELFF.